The source of this T cell receptor beta chain is a study of blood T cell repertoires in COVID-19. Study in general: Sites across the United States, Italy and Spain contributed samples from acute and convalescent COVID-19. The analysed material was cDNA or gDNA that came from T cells, B-cell-depleted T cells, or PBMCs.

V lost 2 bases, J lost 14 bases, and 12 bases lay in between. Per germline, CDR1 SEHNR and CDR2 FQNEAQ (reference sequence). The CDR3 is 12 residues long. As originally analysed: Nucleated cell number was recorded as an estimate derived from reference gene primer amplification. Only in-frame clones appear in the TCRdb table, and some are missing; sequencing was by immunoSEQ multiplex PCR. Clonal size and the V and J genes are those of that table, whereas D and trimming came from the DNA. The sample holds more than 60,000 clones, 65% to 85% seen once. The chain links TRBV7-9 to TRBJ1-4; a weak D match, TRBD1 (6 bases). Specimen: peripheral blood. The sequence came from a man in his sixties with active or convalescent COVID-19. As DNA, the CDR3 is TGTGCCAGCAGCTTATACAGGGAGGGTCTGTTTTTT. This translates into CASSLYREGLFF.